A selection of T cell receptor beta chains follows, all from one sample in a study of T-cell reconstitution after alpha-beta-depleted transplantation in children. TCRdb itself ran the PCR reads through MiXCR, one entry per CDR3 protein. The table shows about 610,000 distinct CDR3 sequences, with roughly a tenth occurring only once. The sequences come from PBMCs from the stem cell graft donor, collected from the stem cell graft. The receptor set was obtained from a human donor who donated a stem cell graft to a child with acute myeloid leukemia. CDR3s include the opening cysteine and the closing phenylalanine or tryptophan.

15 | TRBJ2-5 | TRBV7-8 | CASSPRGGDQETQYF
14 | TRBJ2-1 | TRBV20-1 | CSAFWPGGPREQFF
12 | TRBJ1-1 | TRBV29-1 | CSGTLMNTEAFF
14 | TRBJ2-7 | TRBV6-5 | CASSGQGSSYEQYF
17 | TRBJ2-4 | TRBV30 | CAWSPRPGTVAKNIQYF
12 | TRBJ2-2 | TRBV6-6 | CASSYRTRELFF
15 | TRBJ2-3 | TRBV3-1 | CASSPSGRFTDTQYF
15 | TRBJ2-1 | TRBV20-1 | CSASGAGGIYNEQFF
16 | TRBJ2-1 | TRBV4-2 | CASSRMSGRDYNEQFF
20 | TRBJ2-7 | TRBV7-2 | CASSLPRGRELAGPDYEQYF
16 | TRBJ2-7 | TRBV21-1 | CASSIRLADPTIEQYF
18 | TRBJ2-3 | TRBV5-1 | CASSPPAGGSPSTDTQYF
18 | TRBJ2-2 | TRBV4-2 | CASSQDFLAGGPSGELFF
14 | TRBJ2-3 | TRBV12-3/TRBV12-4 | CASSPYISTDTQYF
12 | TRBJ1-2 | TRBV29-1 | CSVRQGRYGYTF
15 | TRBJ2-1 | TRBV4-3 | CASSQEGLGENEQFF
18 | TRBJ2-3 | TRBV3-1 | CASCTSSGRAFSTDTQYF
11 | TRBJ2-1 | TRBV30 | CAWSAPDKQFF
14 | TRBJ1-1 | TRBV5-1 | CASSPQGGDREAFF
15 | TRBJ1-4 | TRBV7-2 | CASSHWTATNEKLFF
22 | TRBJ2-1 | TRBV2 | CASSALRGFLRLAGGGYNEQFF
15 | TRBJ1-1 | TRBV7-3 | CASSLKPGGATEAFF
17 | TRBJ2-3 | TRBV5-1 | CASSPGSGRALGDTQYF
15 | TRBJ2-5 | TRBV5-1 | CASSSVAGAAETLYF
14 | TRBJ2-5 | TRBV28 | CASRKTSAGETQYF
15 | TRBJ2-2 | TRBV7-8 | CASSLVSAGTGELFF
16 | TRBJ2-3 | TRBV11-2 | CASRLSRTSGTDTQYF
14 | TRBJ2-7 | TRBV6-1 | CASRLTVGGYEQYF
13 | TRBJ2-3 | TRBV20-1 | CSAKTSATDTQYF
15 | TRBJ2-7 | TRBV7-2 | CASSLGGRQAYEQYF
14 | TRBJ2-1 | TRBV20-1 | CSAIPPFFYNEQFF
12 | TRBJ1-1 | TRBV12-3/TRBV12-4 | CASSVHSTEAFF
15 | TRBJ1-3 | TRBV3-1 | CASSQGQYSGNTIYF
10 | TRBJ2-1 | TRBV30 | CAWSPLPGGF
15 | TRBJ1-2 | TRBV6-1 | CASRRSAGSRYGYTF
13 | TRBJ2-7 | TRBV28 | CASTEAGLYEQYF
12 | TRBJ1-6 | TRBV2 | CASTETGSPLHF
16 | TRBJ2-7 | TRBV5-1 | CASSLQYGGLAYEQYF
14 | TRBJ2-1 | TRBV6-2/TRBV6-3 | CASTRDFSYNEQFF
17 | TRBJ2-7 | TRBV6-2/TRBV6-3 | CASSSPLGLAGVGEQYF
17 | TRBJ2-4 | TRBV2 | CASSESVGALGKNIQYF
14 | TRBJ2-3 | TRBV7-3 | CASSLTSPADTQYF
12 | TRBJ2-7 | TRBV29-1 | CSVAAGDGEQYF
13 | TRBJ1-2 | TRBV18 | CASSPDSRGGYTF
13 | TRBJ2-1 | TRBV10-3 | CATGTSGNNEQFF
15 | TRBJ2-7 | TRBV12-3/TRBV12-4 | CASSLSASGIYEQYF
16 | TRBJ2-1 | TRBV12-3/TRBV12-4 | CASVRLVLSSYNEQFF